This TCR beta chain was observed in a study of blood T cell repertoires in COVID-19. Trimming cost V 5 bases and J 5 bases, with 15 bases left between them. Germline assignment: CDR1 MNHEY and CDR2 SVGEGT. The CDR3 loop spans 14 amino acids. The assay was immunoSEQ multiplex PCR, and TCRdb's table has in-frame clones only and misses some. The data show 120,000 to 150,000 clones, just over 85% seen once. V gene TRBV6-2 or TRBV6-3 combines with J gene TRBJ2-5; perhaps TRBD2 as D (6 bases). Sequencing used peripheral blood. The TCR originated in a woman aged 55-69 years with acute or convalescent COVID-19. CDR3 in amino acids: CASSNPLATETQYF. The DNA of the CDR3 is TGTGCCAGCAGTAACCCTCTAGCGACCGAGACCCAGTACTTC.